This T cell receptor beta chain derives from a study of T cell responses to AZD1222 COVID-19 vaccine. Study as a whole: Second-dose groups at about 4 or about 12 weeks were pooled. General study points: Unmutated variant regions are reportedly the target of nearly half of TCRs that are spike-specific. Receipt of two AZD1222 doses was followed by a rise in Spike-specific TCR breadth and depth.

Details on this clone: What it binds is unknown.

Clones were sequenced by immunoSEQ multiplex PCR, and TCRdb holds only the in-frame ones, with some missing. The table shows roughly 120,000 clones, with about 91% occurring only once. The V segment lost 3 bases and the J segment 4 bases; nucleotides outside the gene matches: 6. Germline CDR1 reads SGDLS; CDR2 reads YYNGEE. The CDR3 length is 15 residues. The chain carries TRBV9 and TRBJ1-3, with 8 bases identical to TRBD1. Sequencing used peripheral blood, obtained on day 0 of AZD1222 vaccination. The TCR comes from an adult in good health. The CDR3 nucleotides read TGTGCCAGCAGCGCCTCGGGACAGGCCGGAAACACCATATATTTT. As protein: CASSASGQAGNTIYF.